The T cell receptor beta chain described here comes from a study of beta chain features in type 1 diabetes. Germline lookup yields CDR1 MDHEN and CDR2 SYDVKM. Trimming took 7 bases from V and 3 from J; bases not matched to a gene: 8. The CDR3 runs 14 residues. The sequenced template was cDNA made from the entire isolated RNA. Repertoires were generated with immunoSEQ multiplex PCR, while TCRdb's copy carries only in-frame clones and drops some. The data hold 600,000 to 650,000 clones, with around 15% observed a single time. This clone has just a few counts. The sequenced material came from naive CD4+ T cells from blood. The TCR originated in a man in his late teens or twenties in good health. V and J are TRBV28 and TRBJ1-2; 7 positions agree with TRBD1. In nucleotides, the CDR3 is TGTGCCAGCACCACGGGACAGAGCCACTATGGCTACACCTTC. Translation gives CASTTGQSHYGYTF.